This T cell receptor (beta chain) was documented in a study of blood T cell repertoires in COVID-19. Produced via immunoSEQ multiplex PCR; TCRdb's table is partial and in-frame only. The table records about 110,000 clones, 70% to 90% of them present only once. Germline V CDR1 and CDR2: MDHEN, SYDVKM. V lost 5 bases to trimming and J lost 0 bases; unmatched junction nucleotides: 11. The CDR3 is 17 amino acids. The receptor was isolated from a human donor in a cohort sampled during active COVID-19. This chain connects TRBV28 to TRBJ2-3; TRBD2 aligns across 7 bases. The sample consisted of peripheral blood. The CDR3 protein is CASSNGASGLSTDTQYF. CDR3 sequence (DNA): TGTGCCAGCAGTAATGGGGCTAGCGGCTTGAGCACAGATACGCAGTATTTT.